These 18 T cell receptor beta chains were sequenced from one sample in a study of blood T cells in healthy people across ages. Together with a sample-barcoded 5' primer, a J-beta primer mix was included in a second PCR lasting about 7 to 11 cycles. Via MiXCR, TCRdb re-called the 5' RACE reads, giving one row per CDR3 protein. The sample has about 580,000 distinct CDR3 sequences; around 48% are singletons. Sequencing used blood. Receptor source: a man older than 75 in good health.

V usage is TRBV7-9 and J usage is TRBJ2-5, with 7 bases matching TRBD1. CDR1 and CDR2 (germline): SEHNR, FQNEAQ (reference sequence). V shed 5 bases, J shed 4 bases, and the junction held 7 bases outside the gene matches. The CDR3 runs 14 residues. CDR3 sequence reads: CASSPGTVRETQYF. The CDR3 bases are TGTGCCAGCAGCCCCGGGACAGTCAGAGAGACCCAGTACTTC.

The rearrangement joins TRBV20-1 to TRBJ1-1; D unclear. The CDR3 totals 14 residues. V was shortened by 0 bases and J by 8 bases, with 16 bases between the two germline ends. Germline assignment: CDR1 DFQATT and CDR2 SNEGSKA (reference sequence). CDR3 nucleotide sequence: TGCAGTGCTAGAGAGCCAGACGACACGAGGGAAGCTTTCTTT. It translates to CSAREPDDTREAFF.

With regard to this clonotype: This may be a read error, as it is one base from a much larger clone. The V gene is TRBV29-1, the J gene TRBJ2-7; D gene ambiguous. This CDR3 is 13 amino acids long. V was pared by 4 bases and J by 1 base, with 11 bases between. Germline V lookup: CDR1 SQVTM, CDR2 ANQGSEA. The CDR3 sequence is CSVVRNQSYEQYF. In nucleotides, the CDR3 is TGCAGCGTTGTCCGGAACCAATCCTACGAGCAGTACTTC.

The genes are TRBV5-1 and TRBJ2-7, with D unresolved. V was clipped by 0 bases and J by 1 base, with 8 bases between them. In germline, CDR1 is SGHRS, CDR2 YFSETQ. The CDR3 is 14 amino acids. CDR3 region: CASSLEAQSYEQYF. The CDR3 nucleotides read TGCGCCAGCAGCTTGGAGGCGCAGTCCTACGAGCAGTACTTC.

The count of this clonotype is one. The germline gene is not matched at one end of the junction; a read error may be the cause. The chain links TRBV5-1 to TRBJ1-1; unclear D gene. The CDR3 loop spans 14 amino acids. CDR1 and CDR2 (germline): SGHRS, YFSETQ. The CDR3 DNA reads as TGCGCCAGCAGCTTCGGGGTAGTGAACACTGAAGTTTTCTTT. Amino acid sequence: CASSFGVVNTEVFF.

This clonotype was picked up many times. This chain joins TRBV29-1 and TRBJ2-4; D possibly corresponds to TRBD2 (5 bases). The CDR3 has 14 residues. V lost 6 bases and J lost 1, with 13 bases in between. Per the germline V gene, CDR1 is SQVTM and CDR2 is ANQGSEA. The chain's CDR3 is CSVSPGNAKNIQYF. CDR3 bases: TGCAGCGTGTCCCCGGGGAACGCCAAAAACATTCAGTACTTC.

This chain uses TRBV6-5 with TRBJ1-2, with D perhaps matching TRBD1 (6 bases). In germline, CDR1 is MNHEY, CDR2 SVGAGI. This CDR3 has 14 amino acids. Trimming cost V 5 bases and J 4 bases, with 14 bases left between them. The CDR3 region is CASSRGTRGYGYTF. The CDR3 DNA reads TGTGCCAGCAGTAGGGGTACCAGGGGCTATGGCTACACCTTC.

The chain is built from TRBV15 and TRBJ2-5, with D possibly TRBD2 on 5 matching bases. Germline V gene sequence: CDR1 LNHNV, CDR2 YYDKDF (reference sequence). V lost 0 bases, J lost 0 bases, and 14 bases lay in between. CDR3 length equals 17 residues. The CDR3 DNA is TGTGCCACCAGCAGAGAGGGAGTAACCGGGTACCAAGAGACCCAGTACTTC. It encodes CATSREGVTGYQETQYF.

The chain carries TRBV7-2 and TRBJ1-1; D call uncertain. Germline CDR1 reads SGHTA; CDR2 reads FQGNSA. The CDR3 loop spans 12 amino acids. V shed 5 bases and J shed 8 bases, with 12 bases lying between them. The CDR3 reads CASSPLGVEAFF. The CDR3, as DNA: TGTGCCAGCAGCCCCCTCGGGGTGGAAGCTTTCTTT.

J is TRBJ1-2 and V is TRBV4-3, with D uncertain. The CDR3 consists of 18 residues. Germline lookup yields CDR1 LGHNA and CDR2 YSLEER. V was pared by 0 bases and J by 0 bases, with 17 bases between. CDR3 bases: TGCGCCAGCAGCCAAGATCAAGGCAGTCCCCTGACTAACTATGGCTACACCTTC. Encoded protein: CASSQDQGSPLTNYGYTF.

This clonotype occurred many times. The rearrangement links TRBV6-6 to TRBJ2-5, with a possible D match to TRBD1 (6 bases). The CDR3 is 15 amino acids. The germline CDR1 and CDR2 sequences are MNHNY and SVGAGI (reference sequence). V was trimmed by 2 bases and J by 1 base, leaving 11 bases between them. This CDR3 reads CASSYEGVTQETQYF. CDR3 sequence (DNA): TGTGCCAGCAGTTACGAGGGGGTAACCCAAGAGACCCAGTACTTC.

V gene TRBV5-1 combines with J gene TRBJ1-1, with 8 bases matching TRBD1. The CDR3 runs 18 residues. The V segment lost 4 bases and the J segment 7 bases; nucleotides outside the gene matches: 21. Per germline, CDR1 SGHRS and CDR2 YFSETQ. CDR3 nucleotide sequence: TGCGCCAGCAGCAAAACCGGGACAGGACCCCGCCCACTGAATGAAGCTTTCTTT. Translating it yields CASSKTGTGPRPLNEAFF. The full variable domain, in which reference TRBV5-1 and TRBJ1-1 provide the parts outside the CDR3, is KAGVTQTPRYLIKTRGQQVTLSCSPISGHRSVSWYQQTPGQGLQFLFEYFSETQRNKGNFPGRFSGRQFSNSRSEMNVSTLELGDSALYLCASSKTGTGPRPLNEAFFGQGTRLTVV.

The chain has TRBV6-5 and TRBJ1-2, with a weak D call TRBD1 (6 bases). This CDR3 region has 13 residues. The germline V gene has CDR1 MNHEY and CDR2 SVGAGI. V was clipped by 10 bases and J by 0 bases, with 12 bases between them. The CDR3 sequence is CATLGGSNYGYTF. CDR3 coding DNA: TGTGCCACCCTAGGGGGGTCTAACTATGGCTACACCTTC.

This clonotype was counted a few times. V and J are TRBV29-1 and TRBJ2-3; 10 bases are shared with TRBD2. The CDR3 sequence is 13 residues long. Germline values: CDR1 SQVTM, CDR2 ANQGSEA. The CDR3 DNA sequence: TGCAGTTTAGCGGGGGGTAGCACAGATACGCAGTATTTT. This encodes CSLAGGSTDTQYF.

This clonotype was picked up a small number of times. The chain employs TRBV20-1 and TRBJ2-1; unclear D gene. V lost 5 bases, J lost 6 bases, and 17 bases lay in between. The CDR3 sequence is 14 residues long. CDR1 is DFQATT and CDR2 is SNEGSKA in the germline V gene (reference sequence). CDR3: CSAPLLRELNEQFF. The DNA for the CDR3 is TGCAGTGCTCCTTTATTGCGTGAGCTCAATGAGCAGTTCTTC.

This clonotype has just a few counts. The chain links TRBV5-1 to TRBJ2-7; possible D gene TRBD2, 5 bases. CDR1 is SGHRS, CDR2 YFSETQ, per germline. Trimming cost V 0 bases and J 3 bases, with 16 bases left between them. This CDR3 spans 16 amino acids. CDR3 amino acids: CASSLGRTEGSYEQYF. CDR3 coding DNA: TGCGCCAGCAGCTTGGGGAGAACCGAAGGGAGCTACGAGCAGTACTTC.

This clonotype was counted a few times. The chain combines TRBV5-1 with TRBJ2-7; perhaps TRBD2 as D (6 bases). The CDR3 runs 15 residues. Germline-derived CDR1 and CDR2 are SGHRS and YFSETQ. With 6 bases removed from V and 3 bases from J, the gap between germline ends came to 19 bases. CDR3 coding DNA: TGCGCCAGCACCCTCCTTTCGGGACTCCACTACGAGCAGTACTTC. It encodes CASTLLSGLHYEQYF. Full variable domain (outside the CDR3, taken from reference TRBV5-1 and TRBJ2-7): KAGVTQTPRYLIKTRGQQVTLSCSPISGHRSVSWYQQTPGQGLQFLFEYFSETQRNKGNFPGRFSGRQFSNSRSEMNVSTLELGDSALYLCASTLLSGLHYEQYFGPGTRLTVT.

This clonotype was picked up a small number of times. This chain joins TRBV7-9 and TRBJ1-2; TRBD1 is a possible D gene (6 bases). V lost 2 bases and J lost 3, with 16 bases in between. CDR3 length equals 16 residues. Germline V CDR1 and CDR2: SEHNR, FQNEAQ (reference sequence). CDR3 in DNA: TGTGCCAGCAGCTTAAGGGGGAGACAAGCCGACTATGGCTACACCTTC. Its translation is CASSLRGRQADYGYTF.